This TCR beta chain was documented in a study of cytomegalovirus exposure and HLA in healthy donors. Study-wide results and limits: It was taken for granted in presence/absence analyses that sequencing depth across donors was roughly uniform. In a later analysis, the majority of CMV-associated beta chains seemingly showed HLA restriction. Approximately 18,000 TCR beta sequences were associated with HLA alleles at 0.05 false discovery rate in a later analysis. There were a few CMV-associated chains whose specificity for CMV antigens was confirmed in vitro.

For this clone: Its antigen is not known. This same CDR3 is encoded by further DNA sequences in the sample.

It was with 60 Vbeta and 13 Jbeta primers that the PCR ran. Sequenced by immunoSEQ multiplex PCR; TCRdb stores in-frame clones only, minus some. Among approximately 170,000 clones, 68% were seen once, and the ten largest hold 2.8%. CDR1 and CDR2 (germline): SGHDT, YYEEEE. V was clipped by 4 bases and J by 5 bases, with 12 bases between them. The CDR3 is 13 amino acids. This chain joins TRBV5-6 and TRBJ2-5; possibly TRBD1 for D (5 bases). This sequence was found in a woman between 40 and 50 years old in good health and CMV-seropositive. Sequencing was performed on PBMCs. The CDR3 spells CASSLWGEETQYF. The CDR3 DNA reads as TGTGCCAGCAGCCTGTGGGGCGAGGAGACCCAGTACTTC.